What follows is one T cell receptor beta chain and its context. Its cognate antigen is unknown. Clones were read by immunoSEQ multiplex PCR, and TCRdb kept only the in-frame ones, dropping some. The table includes about 1.5 million clones, 98% detected once. The entry originates in a study of shared clonotypes between healthy human individuals. Per germline, CDR1 LNHDA and CDR2 SQIVND (reference sequence). The CDR3 sequence is 13 residues long. V dropped 8 bases and J dropped 3 bases, with 12 bases sitting between them. Study-wide points: The study found roughly 5% of naive CD4 clonotypes shared across a handful of donors. Sharing of clonotypes among donors was expected to vary with sequencing depth.

The V gene is TRBV19, the J gene TRBJ2-3; D is unclear. Sequenced sample: naive CD4+ T cells sorted from blood. Subset in this sample: CD45RA+ positively selected. The sequence came from a man aged 30 to 45 in good health. CDR3: CASRPAGTDTQYF. CDR3 coding DNA: TGTGCCAGTCGTCCCGCCGGAACAGATACGCAGTATTTT. Based on the CDR3 plus reference TRBV19 and TRBJ2-3, the full variable domain is DGGITQSPKYLFRKEGQNVTLSCEQNLNHDAMYWYRQDPGQGLRLIYYSQIVNDFQKGDIAEGYSVSREKKESFPLTVTSAQKNPTAFYLCASRPAGTDTQYFGPGTRLTVL.